The sequence of this TCR beta chain was determined in a study of shared clonotypes between healthy human individuals. TCRdb's copy holds only in-frame clones and misses some; the assay was immunoSEQ multiplex PCR. The sample has hundreds of thousands of clones, 90% to 95% seen once. Remarks on this clone: What it binds is not known.

Terminally differentiated effector memory CD45RA+ cells were excluded from the naive CD8 cells, which were CD45RO-negative and positively selected for CCR7. Trimming took 4 bases from V and 10 from J, leaving 11 bases between them. The CDR3 has 11 amino acids. Germline values: CDR1 SGHKS, CDR2 YYEKEE (reference sequence). Study-level results: The study's rarefaction showed incomplete sorted-subset sequencing despite large depth.

This TCR was sampled from a woman aged 25 to 39 in good health. Sequenced material: naive CD8+ T cells sorted from blood. The chain combines TRBV5-5 with TRBJ1-1, with D unresolved. The CDR3 coding sequence is TGTGCCAGCAGCCAGACGGATGGAGCTTTCTTT. The encoded protein is CASSQTDGAFF.